The 26 T cell receptor beta chains below were found in one sample sequenced in a study of blood T cell repertoires in COVID-19. Assay used: immunoSEQ multiplex PCR; TCRdb lists only in-frame clones, some missing. The table lists 200,000 to 300,000 clones, nearly 95% of them singletons. Sequencing was done on a sample of peripheral blood. These receptors were taken from a man younger than 40 with COVID-19, enrolled during active disease.

This chain uses TRBV11-1 with TRBJ2-3; D remains ambiguous. CDR3 length: 12 residues. The germline V and J ends were trimmed by 4 bases and 5 bases, with 7 bases remaining between them. Germline V CDR1 and CDR2: SGHAT, FQDESV (reference sequence). CDR3 sequence reads: CASSWRRDTQYF. The CDR3 nucleotides read TGTGCCAGCAGCTGGCGGAGAGATACGCAGTATTTT.

The chain combines TRBV11-2 with TRBJ2-7, with D uncertain. Germline-derived CDR1 and CDR2 are SGHAT and FQNNGV. V lost 6 bases and J 2 bases, leaving 5 bases between the germline ends. CDR3 length: 11 residues. CDR3 nucleotide sequence: TGTGCCAGCAGTCGTACCTACGAGCAGTACTTC. Translated: CASSRTYEQYF.

The chain carries TRBV24-1 and TRBJ2-1; 7 nucleotides align to TRBD2. The CDR3 consists of 14 residues. V dropped 6 bases and J dropped 9; count of bases not matched to a gene: 10. Germline V gives CDR1 KGHDR, CDR2 SFDVKD. The CDR3 DNA reads TGTGCCACCAGTTCTAGCCAGCGGGGCGGTGAGCAGTTCTTC. Its protein product is CATSSSQRGGEQFF.

This clone was counted a single time. This chain links TRBV19 with TRBJ1-5; D is possibly TRBD1 (5 bases). CDR3 size: 13 residues. CDR1 and CDR2 (germline): LNHDA, SQIVND (reference sequence). Trimming took 6 bases from V and 6 from J, leaving 12 bases between them. CDR3 protein: CASSPGLFQPQHF. DNA for the CDR3: TGTGCCAGTAGCCCAGGGTTGTTTCAGCCCCAGCATTTT.

The chain has TRBV5-1 and TRBJ1-2, with 12 bases fitting TRBD1. The J segment lost 8 bases and the V segment lost 4 bases, leaving 6 bases of the junction unmatched. The CDR3 length is 14 residues. CDR1 is SGHRS and CDR2 is YFSETQ in the germline V gene. In nucleotides, the CDR3 is TGCGCCAGCAGCGTGGGACAGGGGGCGTTAGGCTACACCTTC. Translating gives CASSVGQGALGYTF.

The J gene is TRBJ1-5, the V gene TRBV6-4, with no clear D. Deletions cut 5 bases from V and 0 bases from J, with 5 bases between. The CDR3 runs 13 residues. The germline gives CDR1 MRHNA, CDR2 SNTAGT. The DNA of the CDR3 is TGTGCCAGCAGTCAGGCTAGCAATCAGCCCCAGCATTTT. This sequence encodes CASSQASNQPQHF.

V usage is TRBV5-1 and J usage is TRBJ2-3; 9 bases agree with TRBD2. Looked up from germline, CDR1 is SGHRS and CDR2 is YFSETQ. There are 16 residues in the CDR3. Unmatched junction bases numbered 8, after V lost 1 base and J lost 5 bases. This CDR3 is CASSLLGGGAKDTQYF. DNA for the CDR3: TGCGCCAGCAGCTTGCTTGGCGGGGGGGCTAAAGATACGCAGTATTTT.

DNA of the CDR3: TGTGCCAGCAGTTACGACAGGGAAGGTGAAAAACTGTTTTTT. Translation: CASSYDREGEKLFF. This sequence joins TRBV6-5 and TRBJ1-4; 7 bases fit TRBD1. V lost 2 bases and J lost 7; bases outside the gene matches: 4. CDR1 is MNHEY and CDR2 is SVGAGI in the germline V gene. The CDR3 sequence is 14 residues long.

The V gene is TRBV10-3, the J gene TRBJ1-3; D is perhaps TRBD1 (5 bases). With 10 bases removed from V and 0 bases from J, the gap between germline ends came to 13 bases. Germline assignment: CDR1 ENHRY and CDR2 SYGVKD. The CDR3 contains 14 residues. CDR3 bases: TGTGCCACCAATACAGGCTCCTCTGGAAACACCATATATTTT. Protein sequence: CATNTGSSGNTIYF.

V and J are TRBV6-5 and TRBJ1-1; tentatively, D is TRBD1 (5 bases). CDR1 MNHEY and CDR2 SVGAGI come from the germline V gene. The CDR3 is 14 amino acids. Trimming shortened V by 2 bases and J by 1 base, and 8 bases separated the two germline ends. The CDR3 DNA reads TGTGCCAGCAGTTACGGTGGGGCGAACACTGAAGCTTTCTTT. As protein: CASSYGGANTEAFF.

This chain uses TRBV19 with TRBJ1-4, with D possibly matching TRBD1 (6 bases). This CDR3 region has 14 residues. V was pared by 7 bases and J by 8 bases, with 17 bases between. Germline V gene lookup returns CDR1 LNHDA and CDR2 SQIVND (reference sequence). CDR3 amino acids: CASTHGGGGEKLFF. The CDR3 bases are TGTGCCAGTACTCATGGGGGGGGCGGCGAAAAACTGTTTTTT.

The chain combines TRBV27 with TRBJ1-1; 7 positions agree with TRBD1. The CDR3 is made up of 16 amino acids. Germline-derived CDR1 and CDR2 are MNHEY and SMNVEV (reference sequence). Germline trimming cut 5 bases from V and 0 bases from J; bases unmatched to any gene: 9. The CDR3 DNA sequence: TGTGCCAGCAGTCAGACAGGGACCATCATGAACACTGAAGCTTTCTTT. The encoded protein is CASSQTGTIMNTEAFF.

This rearrangement joins TRBV12-3 or TRBV12-4 to TRBJ2-1; 8 bases fit TRBD2. Germline trimming cut 1 base from V and 9 bases from J; bases unmatched to any gene: 2. This CDR3 comprises 13 residues. The CDR3 DNA follows: TGTGCCAGCAGTTTAGGACTAGCGCTTGAGCAGTTCTTC. Translating it yields CASSLGLALEQFF.

This clone was observed a single time. The chain employs TRBV3-1 (or the pseudogene TRBV3-2) and TRBJ2-5; 13 nucleotides line up with TRBD2. The trim removed 1 base at V and 4 bases at J, leaving 9 bases unmatched. Germline-derived CDR1 and CDR2 are LGHDT and YNNKEL (reference sequence). The CDR3 length is 18 residues. For the CDR3, the DNA is TGTGCCAGCAGCCAAGGACTTACTAGCGGGGGGGGAGTAGAGACCCAGTACTTC. Translating it yields CASSQGLTSGGGVETQYF.

The chain couples TRBV4-1 to TRBJ2-3, with 7 bases aligning to TRBD2. The J segment lost 4 bases and the V segment lost 3 bases, leaving 4 bases of the junction unmatched. The V gene's germline CDR1 is MGHRA and CDR2 YSYEKL. CDR3 size: 14 residues. CDR3 sequence: CASSHASGADTQYF. The DNA for the CDR3 is TGCGCCAGCAGCCACGCTAGCGGTGCAGATACGCAGTATTTT.

This chain links TRBV19 with TRBJ1-2, with 10 positions matching TRBD1. This CDR3 comprises 12 residues. Losses at the gene ends were 5 bases for V and 8 bases for J; bases not matched to a gene: 2. The germline V gene encodes CDR1 LNHDA and CDR2 SQIVND (reference sequence). The DNA of the CDR3 is TGTGCCAGTAGTCGGGACAGGGGAGGCTACACCTTC. Translated: CASSRDRGGYTF.

This chain uses TRBV7-9 with TRBJ2-5; possibly TRBD2 for D (5 bases). Germline assignment: CDR1 SEHNR and CDR2 FQNEAQ (reference sequence). The CDR3 spans 15 residues. V lost 5 bases to trimming and J lost 1 base, with 14 bases between them. Here the CDR3 reads CASSATTGIQETQYF. The CDR3 DNA reads as TGTGCCAGCAGCGCTACAACCGGGATCCAAGAGACCCAGTACTTC.

This clone came up once. The chain recombines TRBV11-2 with TRBJ1-4; 8 positions agree with TRBD1. The J segment lost 3 bases and the V segment lost 3 bases, leaving 6 bases of the junction unmatched. Germline CDR1 and CDR2: SGHAT and FQNNGV. The CDR3 sequence is 16 residues long. CDR3 loop: CASSFGQGSANEKLFF. In DNA form, the CDR3 reads TGTGCCAGCAGCTTCGGACAGGGTTCGGCTAATGAAAAACTGTTTTTT.

This clone was found once. This sequence joins TRBV19 and TRBJ1-6; 9 positions agree with TRBD1. The CDR3 is made up of 17 amino acids. Germline V gene data show CDR1 as LNHDA and CDR2 as SQIVND (reference sequence). J was trimmed by 4 bases and V by 3 bases; bases with no gene match: 7. The CDR3: CASSIGRTGVYNSPLHF. CDR3 sequence (DNA): TGTGCCAGTAGTATTGGCAGGACAGGGGTTTATAATTCACCCCTCCACTTT.

The gene calls are TRBV5-1 and TRBJ1-1, with TRBD1 matching 8 bases. This CDR3 has 14 residues. Trimming removed 3 bases from V and 5 bases from J; junction bases left unmatched: 6. Per germline, CDR1 SGHRS and CDR2 YFSETQ. CDR3 amino acids: CASSSSGGRTEAFF. The CDR3 region has the DNA TGCGCCAGCAGCTCCTCAGGGGGCAGGACTGAAGCTTTCTTT.

The CDR3 reads CASRKDRGKNGYTF. The CDR3 region has the DNA TGTGCCAGCAGAAAGGACAGGGGAAAGAATGGCTACACCTTC. The rearrangement joins TRBV6-5 to TRBJ1-2, with TRBD1 matching 9 bases. CDR1 is MNHEY and CDR2 is SVGAGI in the germline V gene. The CDR3 sequence is 14 residues long. Losses at the gene ends were 6 bases for V and 6 bases for J; bases not matched to a gene: 8.

Concerning this clone: Relative to the germline gene, one junction end is altered; a read error may explain this. This rearrangement joins TRBV6-5 to TRBJ1-6, with 9 bases that match TRBD1. Per germline, CDR1 MNHEY and CDR2 SVGAGI. The CDR3 is made up of 15 amino acids. The DNA of the CDR3 is TGTGCCAGCACTTACGGACAGGGGAATAATTCACCCCTCCACTTT. Its translation is CASTYGQGNNSPLHF.

CDR3 amino acids: CATRAGTGNTGELFF. CDR3 bases: TGTGCCACCCGAGCGGGGACAGGGAACACCGGGGAGCTGTTTTTT. V gene TRBV2 combines with J gene TRBJ2-2; weak D call: TRBD1 (8 bases). The CDR3 is 15 residues long. The germline V gene has CDR1 SNHLY and CDR2 FYNNEI. Trimming shortened V by 10 bases and J by 1 base, and 16 bases separated the two germline ends.

The chain has TRBV12-3 or TRBV12-4 and TRBJ1-5; D call uncertain. There are 12 residues in the CDR3. Trimming cost V 6 bases and J 15 bases, with 18 bases left between them. In DNA form, the CDR3 reads TGTGCCAGCAGCAACACTAATACCGGGAGGCATTTT. It codes for CASSNTNTGRHF.

CDR3 amino acids: CASSLGQGLDEQYF. In DNA form, the CDR3 reads TGTGCCAGCAGCTTAGGACAGGGGCTCGACGAGCAGTACTTC. The rearrangement uses TRBV13 and TRBJ2-7; 7 bases map to TRBD1. Per the germline V gene, CDR1 is PRHDT and CDR2 is FYEKMQ (reference sequence). CDR3 length: 14 amino acids. V dropped 0 bases and J dropped 5; count of bases not matched to a gene: 4.

Comment on this clone: Additional DNA sequences in this sample encode the identical CDR3. The chain carries TRBV24-1 and TRBJ1-2; 8 bases line up with TRBD1. In germline, CDR1 is KGHDR, CDR2 SFDVKD. The CDR3 spans 13 residues. V trimming: 4 bases; J trimming: 4 bases; junction bases outside the gene matches: 1. This chain's CDR3 is CATSDGQGYGYTF. The CDR3 coding sequence is TGTGCCACCAGTGACGGACAGGGCTATGGCTACACCTTC.